The clone carrying this T cell receptor beta chain came up many times. Its target is not known. Germline V gene data show CDR1 as MNHEY and CDR2 as SMNVEV (reference sequence). The germline V and J ends were trimmed by 6 bases and 3 bases, with 15 bases remaining between them. The length of the CDR3 is 14 residues. The sample originates from a study of T cells in Graves' hyperthyroidism and ophthalmopathy. Whole-study findings and limits: The authors' 13 V-J model separated ophthalmopathy from stable hyperthyroidism.

RNA transcripts yielded amplified TCR beta CDR3 regions. The HTBI set primed first-round TCR CDR3 RT-PCR. TCRdb re-called the multiplex PCR reads with MiXCR, one entry per CDR3 protein. The sample carries hundreds of thousands of distinct CDR3 sequences, around 15% recorded once. The clonotype originates from a man aged 45-60 years with Graves' ophthalmopathy. Sequenced sample: blood. The chain is built from TRBV27 and TRBJ2-7, with D possibly matching TRBD2 (5 bases). CDR3 nucleotides: TGTGCCAGCAGGGGAAGCGGAACATACTACGAGCAGTACTTC. Its protein product is CASRGSGTYYEQYF.